This T cell receptor (beta chain) was obtained from a study of shared T cell receptors in the human thymus. Assay: immunoSEQ multiplex PCR; the TCRdb copy retains only in-frame clones and omits some. The sample holds hundreds of thousands of clones; approximately 80% are singletons and the top ten take about 0.012%. Per germline, CDR1 LGHNT and CDR2 FRNRAP. This CDR3 spans 11 amino acids. V shed 11 bases, J shed 8 bases, and the junction held 7 bases outside the gene matches. This clone was counted between two and nine times. This same sample was also part of a study on human thymus T cells. That work adds: Healthy Finnish infants undergoing corrective surgery for congenital heart defects were used as donors. Resections from corrective heart surgery supplied the thymus tissue.

The receptor was isolated from a boy younger than two with a congenital heart defect. The chain couples TRBV12-5 to TRBJ2-3, with 7 bases matching TRBD2. The sequenced sample consisted of thymocytes. This CDR3 is CACQREGTQYF. CDR3 nucleotides: TGTGCTTGTCAGCGGGAAGGTACGCAGTATTTT.